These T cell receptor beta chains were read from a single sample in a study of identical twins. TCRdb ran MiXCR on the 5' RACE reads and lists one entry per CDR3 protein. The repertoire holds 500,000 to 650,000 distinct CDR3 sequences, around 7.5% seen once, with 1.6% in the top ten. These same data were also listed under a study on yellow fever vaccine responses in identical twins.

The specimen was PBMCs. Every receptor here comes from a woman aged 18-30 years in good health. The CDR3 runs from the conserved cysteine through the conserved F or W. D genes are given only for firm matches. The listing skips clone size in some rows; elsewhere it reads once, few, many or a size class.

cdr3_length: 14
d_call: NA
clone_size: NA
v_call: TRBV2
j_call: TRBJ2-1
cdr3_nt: TGTGCCAGCAGTGACGGGCCATTGGGTAATGAGCAGTTCTTC
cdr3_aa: CASSDGPLGNEQFF

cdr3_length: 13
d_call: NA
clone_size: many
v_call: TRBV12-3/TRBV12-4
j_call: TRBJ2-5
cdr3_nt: TGTGCCAGCAGTTTCGTGATGAAAGAGACCCAGTACTTC
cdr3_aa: CASSFVMKETQYF

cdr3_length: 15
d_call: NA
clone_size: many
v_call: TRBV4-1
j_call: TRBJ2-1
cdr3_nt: TGCGCCAGCAGCCAAGATATACAGTCGGTCAATGAGCAGTTCTTC
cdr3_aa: CASSQDIQSVNEQFF

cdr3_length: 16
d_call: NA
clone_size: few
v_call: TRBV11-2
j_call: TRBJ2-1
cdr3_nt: TGTGCCAGCAGCGCCGCTCTAGATTTAGTTTACAATGAGCAGTTCTTC
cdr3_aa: CASSAALDLVYNEQFF

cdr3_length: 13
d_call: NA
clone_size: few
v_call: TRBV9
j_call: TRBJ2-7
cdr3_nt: TGTGCCAGCAGCGCCAAACAGGAATACGAGCAGTACTTC
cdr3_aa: CASSAKQEYEQYF

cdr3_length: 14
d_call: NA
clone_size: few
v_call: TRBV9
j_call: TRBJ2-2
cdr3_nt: TGTGCCAGCAGGGCTCTTGCGTCGTCCGGGGAGCTGTTTTTT
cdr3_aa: CASRALASSGELFF

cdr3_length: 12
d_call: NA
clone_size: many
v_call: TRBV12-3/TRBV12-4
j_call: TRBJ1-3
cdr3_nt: TGTGCCAGCAGTTTAAAGCGGCACACCATATATTTT
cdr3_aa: CASSLKRHTIYF

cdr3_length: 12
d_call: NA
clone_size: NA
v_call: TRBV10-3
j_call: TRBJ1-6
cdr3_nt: TGTGCCACGGGCACGACGAATTCACCCCTCCACTTT
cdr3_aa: CATGTTNSPLHF

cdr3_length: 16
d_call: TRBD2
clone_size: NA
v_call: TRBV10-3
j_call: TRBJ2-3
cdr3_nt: TGTGCCATCAGTGAGGCTAGCGGGACTGTGTCAGATACGCAGTATTTT
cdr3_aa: CAISEASGTVSDTQYF

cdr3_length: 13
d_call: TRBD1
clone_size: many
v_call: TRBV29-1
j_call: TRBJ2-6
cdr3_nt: TGCAGCTGCCGGGACAGCGGACCCACCGTCCTGACTTTC
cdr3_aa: CSCRDSGPTVLTF

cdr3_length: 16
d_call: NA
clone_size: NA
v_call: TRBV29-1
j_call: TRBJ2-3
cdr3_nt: TGCAGCGTTGAAGATATAGCGGTAACCCAAACAGATACGCAGTATTTT
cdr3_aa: CSVEDIAVTQTDTQYF

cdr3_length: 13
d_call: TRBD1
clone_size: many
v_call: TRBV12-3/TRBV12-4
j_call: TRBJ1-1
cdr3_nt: TGTGCCAGCAGTTACAGGGGGCTGCCGTCCGCTTTCTTT
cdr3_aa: CASSYRGLPSAFF

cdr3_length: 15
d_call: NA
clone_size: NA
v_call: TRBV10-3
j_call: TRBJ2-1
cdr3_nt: TGTGCCATCAGTGAGGGGGAAAGCTCCTACAATGAGCAGTTCTTC
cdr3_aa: CAISEGESSYNEQFF

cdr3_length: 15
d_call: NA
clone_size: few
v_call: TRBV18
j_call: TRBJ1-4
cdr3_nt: TGTGCCAGCTCACCACCGGGGCGGTATAATGAAAAACTGTTTTTT
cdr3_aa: CASSPPGRYNEKLFF

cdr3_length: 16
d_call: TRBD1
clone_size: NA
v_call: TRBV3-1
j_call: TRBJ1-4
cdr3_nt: TGTGCCAGCAGCCATGCGAAGGACAGGGGGAATGAAAAACTGTTTTTT
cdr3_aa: CASSHAKDRGNEKLFF

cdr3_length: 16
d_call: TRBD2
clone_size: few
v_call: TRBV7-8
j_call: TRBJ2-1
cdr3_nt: TGTGCCAGCAGCATCCTTCCGCGGGGGTTAGTCAATGAGCAGTTCTTC
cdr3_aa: CASSILPRGLVNEQFF

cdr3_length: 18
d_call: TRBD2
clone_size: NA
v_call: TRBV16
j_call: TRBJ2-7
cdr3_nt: TGTGCCAGCAGCCCTTCGTTAGCGGGAGGGCCTGGTTCGGGAGAGCAGTACTTC
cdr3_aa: CASSPSLAGGPGSGEQYF

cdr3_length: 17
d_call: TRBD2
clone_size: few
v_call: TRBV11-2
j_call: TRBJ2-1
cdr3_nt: TGTGCCAGCCGACCCTCGGGACTAGCGCTTCACGGGGGTGAGCAGTTCTTC
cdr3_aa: CASRPSGLALHGGEQFF

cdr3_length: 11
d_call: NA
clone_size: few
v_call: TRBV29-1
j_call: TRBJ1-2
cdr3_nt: TGCAGCGCCGGGGGGAGCTATGGCTACACCTTC
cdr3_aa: CSAGGSYGYTF

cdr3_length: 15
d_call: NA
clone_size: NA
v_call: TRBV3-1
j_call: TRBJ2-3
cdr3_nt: TGTGCCAGCAGCCTCATGGGCAGAGGCACAGATACGCAGTATTTT
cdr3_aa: CASSLMGRGTDTQYF

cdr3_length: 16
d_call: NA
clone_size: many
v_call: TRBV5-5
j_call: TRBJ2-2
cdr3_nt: TGTGCCAGCAGCAAACAGTTTCACCTAACCACCGGGGAGCTGTTTTTT
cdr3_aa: CASSKQFHLTTGELFF

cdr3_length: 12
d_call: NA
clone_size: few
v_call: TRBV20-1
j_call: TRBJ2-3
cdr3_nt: TGCAGTGCTCAACCGGGGGCAGATACGCAGTATTTT
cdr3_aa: CSAQPGADTQYF

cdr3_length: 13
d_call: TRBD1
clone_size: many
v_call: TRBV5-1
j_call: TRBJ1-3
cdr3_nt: TGCGCCAGCAGCCTGGGACAGGGAAACACCATATATTTT
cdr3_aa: CASSLGQGNTIYF

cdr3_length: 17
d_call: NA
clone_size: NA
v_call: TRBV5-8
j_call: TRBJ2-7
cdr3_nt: TGTGCCAGCAACCACGGTGGGACGGAGTATCTTGCGTTCGAGCAGTACTTC
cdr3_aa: CASNHGGTEYLAFEQYF

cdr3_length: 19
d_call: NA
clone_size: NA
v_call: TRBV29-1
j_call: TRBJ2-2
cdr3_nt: TGCAGCGAGACCCTCACCTCCCCCCCAGACAGGAGAAACACCGGGGAGCTGTTTTTT
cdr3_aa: CSETLTSPPDRRNTGELFF

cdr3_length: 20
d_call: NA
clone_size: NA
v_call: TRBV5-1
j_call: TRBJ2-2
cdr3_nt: TGCGCCAGCAGCTTGGGGGGAAAACTCCTACTAGCCGCGAACACCGGGGAGCTGTTTTTT
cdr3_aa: CASSLGGKLLLAANTGELFF

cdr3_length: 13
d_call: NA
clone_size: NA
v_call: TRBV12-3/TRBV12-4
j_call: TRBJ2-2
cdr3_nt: TGTGCCAGCAGTTTTCCGGGGGACGGGGAGCTGTTTTTT
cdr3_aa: CASSFPGDGELFF

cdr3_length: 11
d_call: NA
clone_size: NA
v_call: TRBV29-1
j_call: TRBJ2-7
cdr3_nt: TGCAGCGGACTAGTTCGGGGGGAGCAGTACTTC
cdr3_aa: CSGLVRGEQYF

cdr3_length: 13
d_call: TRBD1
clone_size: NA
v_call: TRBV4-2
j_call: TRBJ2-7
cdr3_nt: TGTGCCAGCAGCCAGATGACAGGGGGCGAGCAGTACTTC
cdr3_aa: CASSQMTGGEQYF

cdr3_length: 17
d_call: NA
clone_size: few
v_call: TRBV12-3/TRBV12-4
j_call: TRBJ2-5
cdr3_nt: TGTGCCAGCAGTTTAGCCGGGCAGGGCCGCCGGCAAGAGACCCAGTACTTC
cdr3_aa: CASSLAGQGRRQETQYF

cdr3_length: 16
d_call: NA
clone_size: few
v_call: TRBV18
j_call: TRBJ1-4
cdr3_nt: TGTGCCAGCTCAACCCGAAACCAGGGGAATCATGAAAAACTGTTTTTT
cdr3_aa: CASSTRNQGNHEKLFF

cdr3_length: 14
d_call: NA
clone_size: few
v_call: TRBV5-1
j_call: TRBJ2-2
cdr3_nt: TGCGCCAGCAAGGGGTCGGGGGACACCGGGGAGCTGTTTTTT
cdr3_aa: CASKGSGDTGELFF

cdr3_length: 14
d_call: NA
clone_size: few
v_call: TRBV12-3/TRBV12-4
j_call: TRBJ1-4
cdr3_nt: TGTGCCAGCAGCCAAGGGGGGGCTGAAGAAAAACTGTTTTTT
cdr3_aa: CASSQGGAEEKLFF

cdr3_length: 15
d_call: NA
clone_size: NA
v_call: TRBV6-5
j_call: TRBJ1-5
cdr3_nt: TGTGCCAGCAGTTACTCAGGTCAGACCAATCAGCCCCAGCATTTT
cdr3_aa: CASSYSGQTNQPQHF

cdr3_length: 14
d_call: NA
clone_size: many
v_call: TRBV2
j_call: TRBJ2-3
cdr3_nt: TGTGCCAGCATCGTCCAGGACGATTGGGCTACGCAGTATTTT
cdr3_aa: CASIVQDDWATQYF

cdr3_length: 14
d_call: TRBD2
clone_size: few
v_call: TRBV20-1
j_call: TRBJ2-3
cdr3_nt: TGCAGTGCTAGCGGGGGGGCCACCACAGATACGCAGTATTTT
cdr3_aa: CSASGGATTDTQYF

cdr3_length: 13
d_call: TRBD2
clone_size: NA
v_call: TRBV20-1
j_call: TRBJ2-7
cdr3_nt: TGCAGTGCTCCAGCGGGAGGTCTTGCCGAGCAGTACTTC
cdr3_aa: CSAPAGGLAEQYF

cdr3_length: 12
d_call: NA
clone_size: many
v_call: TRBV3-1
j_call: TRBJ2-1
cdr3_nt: TGTGCCAGCACTTTTGCGGCCGGGGAGCAGTTCTTC
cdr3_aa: CASTFAAGEQFF

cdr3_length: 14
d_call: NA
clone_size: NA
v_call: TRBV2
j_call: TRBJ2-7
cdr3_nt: TGTGCCAGCAGTGAACAGCAGCGCTCCTACGAGCAGTACTTC
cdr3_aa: CASSEQQRSYEQYF

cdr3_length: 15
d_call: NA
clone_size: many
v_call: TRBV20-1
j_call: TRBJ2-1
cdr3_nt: TGCAGTGCTATAACAGGCGGCTCCCCTTACAATGAGCAGTTCTTC
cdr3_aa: CSAITGGSPYNEQFF

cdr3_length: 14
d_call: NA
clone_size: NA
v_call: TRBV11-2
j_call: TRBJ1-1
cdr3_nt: TGTGCCAGCAGCTTAGTTGGCAGCTCCACTGAAGCTTTCTTT
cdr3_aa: CASSLVGSSTEAFF

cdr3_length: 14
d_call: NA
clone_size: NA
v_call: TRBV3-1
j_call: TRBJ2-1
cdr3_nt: TGTGCCAGCACTACCGGGACCCATAACAATGAGCAGTTCTTC
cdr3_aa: CASTTGTHNNEQFF

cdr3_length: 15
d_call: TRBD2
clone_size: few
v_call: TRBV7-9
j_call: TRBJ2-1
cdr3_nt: TGTGCCAGCAACCCAAGCGGGAGGGCCTACAATGAGCAGTTCTTC
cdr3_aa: CASNPSGRAYNEQFF

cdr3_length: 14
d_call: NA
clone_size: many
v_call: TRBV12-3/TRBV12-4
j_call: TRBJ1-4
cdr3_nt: TGTGCCAGCAGTTTTCAGGGGACTAATGAAAAACTGTTTTTT
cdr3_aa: CASSFQGTNEKLFF

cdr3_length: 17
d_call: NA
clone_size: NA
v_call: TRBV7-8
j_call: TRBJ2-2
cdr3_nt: TGTGCCAGCAGCTTAGGGCCGATTTGGGGGGCTGTCGGGGAGCTGTTTTTT
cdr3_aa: CASSLGPIWGAVGELFF

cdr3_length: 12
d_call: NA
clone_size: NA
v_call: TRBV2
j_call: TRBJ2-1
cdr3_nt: TGTGCCAGCAGTGAGGTTAGAAATGAGCAGTTCTTC
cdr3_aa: CASSEVRNEQFF

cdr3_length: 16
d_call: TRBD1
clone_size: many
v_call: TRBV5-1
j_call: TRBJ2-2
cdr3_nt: TGCGCCAGCAGCCAGACCGGGACAGGGGACACCGGGGAGCTGTTTTTT
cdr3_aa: CASSQTGTGDTGELFF

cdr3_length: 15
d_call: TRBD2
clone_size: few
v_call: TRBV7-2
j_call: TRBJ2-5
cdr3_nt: TGTGCCAGCAGCTTCAGCAGCGGGGAGAGAGAGACCCAGTACTTC
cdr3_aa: CASSFSSGERETQYF

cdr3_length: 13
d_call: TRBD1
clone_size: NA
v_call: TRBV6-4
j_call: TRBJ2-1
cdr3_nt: TGTGCCAGCAGCCGGGACAGTAACAATGAGCAGTTCTTC
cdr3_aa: CASSRDSNNEQFF

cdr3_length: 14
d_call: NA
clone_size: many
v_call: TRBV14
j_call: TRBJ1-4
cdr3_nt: TGTGCCAGCAGCTCCGGGACAAGGGATGAAAAACTGTTTTTT
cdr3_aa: CASSSGTRDEKLFF

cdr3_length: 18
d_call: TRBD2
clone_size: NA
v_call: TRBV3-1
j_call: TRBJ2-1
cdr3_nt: TGTGCCAGCAGCCAAGAATGGTTCGTAGCGGGAGCCTACAATGAGCAGTTCTTC
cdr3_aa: CASSQEWFVAGAYNEQFF

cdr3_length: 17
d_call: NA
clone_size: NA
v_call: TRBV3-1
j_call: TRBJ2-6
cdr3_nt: TGTGCCAGCAGCCGAGCAGACGGAAGCTCTGGGGCCAACGTCCTGACTTTC
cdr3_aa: CASSRADGSSGANVLTF

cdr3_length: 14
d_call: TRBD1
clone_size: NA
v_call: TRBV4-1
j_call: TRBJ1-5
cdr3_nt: TGCGCCAGCAGTCGCGACAGGGGGCGACAGCCCCAGCATTTT
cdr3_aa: CASSRDRGRQPQHF